This entry features one T cell receptor beta chain sequence. The sample is drawn from a study of blood T cell repertoires in COVID-19. For the study at large: Both acute and convalescent COVID-19 samples were obtained from the United States, Italy and Spain. T cells, B-cell-depleted T cells, or PBMCs provided the cDNA or gDNA that served as material.

Study processing details: Estimates of nucleated cell counts were drawn from the amplification of reference gene primers. Here immunoSEQ multiplex PCR was the method, and the copy in TCRdb shows in-frame clones only, minus some. The DNA gave D and trimming, while V, J and clone size come from that table. The sample consists of over 100,000 clones, approximately 80% of them appearing once. The V gene's germline CDR1 is SGHRS and CDR2 YFSETQ. The CDR3 is 16 amino acids. With V trimmed by 4 bases and J by 5 bases, 11 bases remained unmatched. Sequencing used peripheral blood. This chain joins TRBV5-1 and TRBJ2-1, with TRBD1 identical over 8 bases. The clonotype was recovered from a man between 60 and 75 years old with acute or convalescent COVID-19. The CDR3 coding sequence is TGCGCCAGCAGCCTCCTCCCGGGACAGGCCAACAATGAGCAGTTCTTC. It translates to CASSLLPGQANNEQFF.